What follows are 19 T cell receptor beta chains derived from one specimen sequenced in a study of OX40 agonist ivuxolimab in advanced cancers. The repertoire was sequenced with immunoSEQ multiplex PCR; TCRdb's copy has only in-frame clones and lacks some. The data show about 40,000 clones, around 84% seen once. Source: CD4+ or CD8+ T cells sorted from blood, taken in a trial of the OX40 agonist ivuxolimab. The source of these receptors is an adult with an advanced solid tumor such as melanoma, head and neck, liver or kidney cancer.

The V call is TRBV6-4, the J call TRBJ2-3; 9 nucleotides match TRBD2. The CDR3 runs to 14 residues. The V gene's germline CDR1 is MRHNA and CDR2 SNTAGT. V was pared by 6 bases and J by 1 base, with 2 bases of the junction left unmatched. DNA of the CDR3: TGTGCCAGCAGCAGACTAGCGGGCACAGATACGCAGTATTTT. It specifies CASSRLAGTDTQYF.

This chain links TRBV13 with TRBJ2-3; either TRBD1 or TRBD2 may supply D (5 bases each). V was cut by 10 bases and J by 2 bases, with 19 bases left in between. The CDR3 is 15 residues long. Germline CDR1 PRHDT, CDR2 FYEKMQ (reference sequence). The CDR3 here is CATLRRGPHTDTQYF. The CDR3 DNA is TGTGCCACCTTAAGAAGGGGACCCCACACAGATACGCAGTATTTT.

This clone was observed once. The V gene is TRBV9, the J gene TRBJ2-1, with TRBD2 matching 10 bases. CDR1 is SGDLS and CDR2 is YYNGEE in the germline V gene. Losses at the gene ends were 6 bases for V and 7 bases for J; bases not matched to a gene: 13. The CDR3 extends over 16 amino acids. The CDR3 loop is CASTEGSGGAMNEQFF. In nucleotides, the CDR3 is TGTGCCAGCACCGAGGGAAGCGGGGGGGCCATGAATGAGCAGTTCTTC.

V gene TRBV11-3 combines with J gene TRBJ1-2; 7 bases line up with TRBD1. The germline CDR1 and CDR2 sequences are SGHNT and YENEEA. The junction had 6 bases not matched to a gene; V was cut back by 5 bases and J by 0 bases. This CDR3 is 15 amino acids long. The CDR3 sequence: CASSHRGLANYGYTF. The CDR3 DNA reads TGTGCCAGCAGCCACAGGGGTCTAGCTAACTATGGCTACACCTTC.

The chain recombines TRBV30 with TRBJ2-1, with TRBD2 matching over 8 bases. Germline values: CDR1 GTSNPN, CDR2 SVGIG (reference sequence). V trimming: 1 base; J trimming: 1 base; junction bases outside the gene matches: 9. CDR3 length: 17 amino acids. Here the CDR3 DNA reads TGTGCCTGGAGTGGCTGGGATGCGGGGGGATCCTACAATGAGCAGTTCTTC. Its translation is CAWSGWDAGGSYNEQFF.

The chain combines TRBV2 with TRBJ2-1, with 7 bases aligning to TRBD1. This CDR3 comprises 14 residues. Germline V gene sequence: CDR1 SNHLY, CDR2 FYNNEI. The trim removed 9 bases at V and 5 bases at J, leaving 10 bases unmatched. In nucleotides, the CDR3 is TGTGCCAGGGACTTTGATGACAGGGACAATGAGCAGTTCTTC. This codes for CARDFDDRDNEQFF.

The rearrangement uses TRBV6-5 and TRBJ2-7; TRBD1 matches at 10 bases. There are 15 residues in the CDR3. Trimming removed 8 bases from V and 6 bases from J; junction bases left unmatched: 13. Germline-derived CDR1 and CDR2 are MNHEY and SVGAGI. CDR3 protein: CASGFRDRGVREQYF. As DNA, the CDR3 is TGTGCCAGCGGATTCCGGGACAGGGGTGTTCGCGAGCAGTACTTC.

The chain uses TRBV15 and TRBJ2-2, with TRBD1 matching 7 bases. The junction had 9 bases not matched to a gene; V was cut back by 1 base and J by 4 bases. Germline CDR1 and CDR2: LNHNV and YYDKDF (reference sequence). The CDR3 loop spans 17 amino acids. CDR3 loop: CATSRVFGQAPTGELFF. The CDR3 bases are TGTGCCACCAGCAGAGTTTTTGGACAGGCTCCCACCGGGGAGCTGTTTTTT.

This sequence joins TRBV7-3 and TRBJ2-7; the match to TRBD1 covers 9 bases. J lost 5 bases, V lost 2 bases, and 10 bases had no gene match. This CDR3 spans 16 amino acids. Germline V gene data show CDR1 as SGHTA and CDR2 as FQGTGA. The DNA of the CDR3 is TGTGCCAGCAGCTTAGAGGGGGACAGGGTTCTCCACGAGCAGTACTTC. Translation gives CASSLEGDRVLHEQYF.

V gene TRBV7-9 combines with J gene TRBJ2-5; 12 nucleotides match TRBD2. CDR3 length: 15 amino acids. V shed 5 bases and J 5 bases; nucleotides not matched to a gene: 6. Germline V gene data show CDR1 as SEHNR and CDR2 as FQNEAQ (reference sequence). The CDR3 nucleotides read TGTGCCAGCAGCATTCTAGCGGGGGGGCCGGAGACCCAGTACTTC. Translated: CASSILAGGPETQYF.

CDR3 sequence reads: CASSLGQGDTIYF. The CDR3 coding sequence is TGTGCCAGCAGCCTGGGACAGGGGGACACCATATATTTT. The rearrangement joins TRBV5-4 to TRBJ1-3; 11 bases match TRBD1. The CDR3 covers 13 residues. Germline CDR1 reads SGHNT; CDR2 reads YYREEE (reference sequence). J lost 8 bases, V lost 4 bases, and 2 bases had no gene match.

The gene calls are TRBV9 and TRBJ2-7; 9 bases map to TRBD1. V gave up 5 bases and J gave up 6 bases; unmatched junction bases: 12. CDR3 length equals 15 residues. The germline CDR1 and CDR2 sequences are SGDLS and YYNGEE. The CDR3 loop reads CASSTGTGFSGEQYF. CDR3 bases: TGTGCCAGCAGTACCGGGACAGGGTTTTCCGGCGAGCAGTACTTC.

The CDR3 loop reads CASSYLQTYEQYF. The CDR3, as DNA: TGTGCCAGCAGTTACTTACAGACCTACGAGCAGTACTTC. The chain employs TRBV6-5 and TRBJ2-7; D is ambiguous. The CDR3 loop spans 13 amino acids. Trimming pared 1 base from V and 2 bases from J, leaving 6 bases between. The germline CDR1 and CDR2 sequences are MNHEY and SVGAGI.

J is TRBJ2-7 and V is TRBV6-6; 9 bases match TRBD1. Germline lookup yields CDR1 MNHNY and CDR2 SVGAGI (reference sequence). The length of the CDR3 is 16 residues. The J segment lost 3 bases and the V segment lost 6 bases, leaving 12 bases of the junction unmatched. In nucleotides, the CDR3 is TGTGCCAGCAGAGCATCCCGGGACAGGGAAATCTACGAGCAGTACTTC. It is translated as CASRASRDREIYEQYF.

V usage is TRBV7-2 and J usage is TRBJ1-5; 9 bases agree with TRBD1. V lost 1 base, J lost 6 bases, and 10 bases stayed unmatched. This CDR3 region has 17 residues. The germline CDR1 and CDR2 sequences are SGHTA and FQGNSA. In DNA form, the CDR3 reads TGTGCCAGCAGCTTAGGTATTGACAGGGGGGAGATTCAGCCCCAGCATTTT. This gives the protein CASSLGIDRGEIQPQHF. The complete variable domain, with remaining parts taken from reference TRBV7-2 and TRBJ1-5, reads GAGVSQSPSNKVTEKGKDVELRCDPISGHTALYWYRQSLGQGLEFLIYFQGNSAPDKSGLPSDRFSAERTGGSVSTLTIQRTQQEDSAVYLCASSLGIDRGEIQPQHFGDGTRLSIL.

This chain links TRBV6-5 with TRBJ1-1; D possibly corresponds to TRBD1 (6 bases). Trimming removed 7 bases from V and 0 bases from J, with 15 bases in between. This CDR3 is built from 15 residues. From germline, CDR1 is MNHEY and CDR2 SVGAGI. As DNA, the CDR3 is TGTGCCAGCACCAGGGGCGGGGCACTGAACACTGAAGCTTTCTTT. Its protein product is CASTRGGALNTEAFF.

The chain is built from TRBV5-8 and TRBJ1-1; D not certain. V was clipped by 4 bases and J by 1 base, with 14 bases between them. The CDR3 covers 15 residues. Germline V CDR1 and CDR2: SGHTS, YDEGEE. CDR3 protein: CASSRGGGRNTEAFF. Written as DNA, the CDR3 is TGTGCCAGCAGCCGGGGTGGTGGCAGGAACACTGAAGCTTTCTTT.

DNA of the CDR3: TGCAGTGCCGACGGCACAGATACGCAGTATTTT. It specifies CSADGTDTQYF. The J gene is TRBJ2-3, the V gene TRBV20-1; D is uncertain. The length of the CDR3 is 11 residues. In germline, CDR1 is DFQATT, CDR2 SNEGSKA (reference sequence). The germline V and J ends were trimmed by 6 bases and 1 base, with 5 bases remaining between them.

This clone was found a few times. The rearrangement joins TRBV5-1 to TRBJ2-7; unclear D gene. CDR1 and CDR2 from the germline V gene are SGHRS and YFSETQ. The CDR3 contains 13 residues. V was cut by 0 bases and J by 7 bases, with 11 bases left in between. The CDR3 bases are TGCGCCAGCAGCTTGGTGTCAGCCCGAGAGCAGTACTTC. Translated, it gives CASSLVSAREQYF.